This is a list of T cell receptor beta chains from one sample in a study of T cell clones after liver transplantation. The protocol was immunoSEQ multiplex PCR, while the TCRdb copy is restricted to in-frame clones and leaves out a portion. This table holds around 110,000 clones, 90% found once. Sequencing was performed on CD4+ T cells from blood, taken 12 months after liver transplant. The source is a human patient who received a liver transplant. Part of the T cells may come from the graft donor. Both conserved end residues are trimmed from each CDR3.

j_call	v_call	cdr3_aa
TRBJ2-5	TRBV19	ASSGTGWETQY
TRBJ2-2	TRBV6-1	ASSEPGQRTGELF
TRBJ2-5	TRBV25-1	ASSEHTAWTGDQETQY
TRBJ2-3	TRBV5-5	ASSRGLAGTDTQY
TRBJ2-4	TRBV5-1	ASSFDLADIQY
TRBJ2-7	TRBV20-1	SARRTGEQY
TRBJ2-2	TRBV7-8	ASSLRENTGELF
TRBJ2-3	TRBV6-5	ASTRRGPPDTQY
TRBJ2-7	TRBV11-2	ASRDNVYSYEQY
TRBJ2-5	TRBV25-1	ASGSGARHLQETQY
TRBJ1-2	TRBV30	AWSSAVGGYT
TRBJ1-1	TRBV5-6	ASSLYRVSNTEAF
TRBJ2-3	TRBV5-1	ASSLGSSVSHTQY
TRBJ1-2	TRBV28	ATSTGPGGYT
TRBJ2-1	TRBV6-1	ASKNRPNEQF
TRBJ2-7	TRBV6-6	ASTQGVGILTYEQY